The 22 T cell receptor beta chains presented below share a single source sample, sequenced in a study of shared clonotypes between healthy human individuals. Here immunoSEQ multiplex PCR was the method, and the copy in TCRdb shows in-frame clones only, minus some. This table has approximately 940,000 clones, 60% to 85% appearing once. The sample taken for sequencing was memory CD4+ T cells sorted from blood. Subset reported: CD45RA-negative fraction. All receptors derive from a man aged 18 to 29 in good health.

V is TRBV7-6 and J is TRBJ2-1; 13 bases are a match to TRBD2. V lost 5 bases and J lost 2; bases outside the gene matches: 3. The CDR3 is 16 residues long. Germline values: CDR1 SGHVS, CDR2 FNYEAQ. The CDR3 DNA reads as TGTGCCAGCAGCCCGACTAGCGGGGGGACCTACAATGAGCAGTTCTTC. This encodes CASSPTSGGTYNEQFF.

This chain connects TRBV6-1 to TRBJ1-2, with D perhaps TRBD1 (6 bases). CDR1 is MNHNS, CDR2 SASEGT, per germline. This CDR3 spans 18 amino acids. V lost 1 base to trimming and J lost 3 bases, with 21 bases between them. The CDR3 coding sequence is TGTGCCAGCAGTGAAGGGCCGACAGGATACGAAGCGCACTATGGCTACACCTTC. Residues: CASSEGPTGYEAHYGYTF.

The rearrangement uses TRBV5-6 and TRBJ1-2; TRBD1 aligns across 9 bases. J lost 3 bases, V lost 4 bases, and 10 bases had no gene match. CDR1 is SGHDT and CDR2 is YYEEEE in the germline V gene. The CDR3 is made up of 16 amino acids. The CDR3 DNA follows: TGTGCCAGCAGCGGGTCCGGACAGGGGCCGCACTATGGCTACACCTTC. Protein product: CASSGSGQGPHYGYTF.

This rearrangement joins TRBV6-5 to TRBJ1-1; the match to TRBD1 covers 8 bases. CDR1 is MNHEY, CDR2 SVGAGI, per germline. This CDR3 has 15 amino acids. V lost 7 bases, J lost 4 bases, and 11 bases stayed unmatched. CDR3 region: CASIRKQGESTEAFF. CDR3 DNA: TGTGCCAGCATCAGAAAACAGGGGGAGTCCACTGAAGCTTTCTTT.

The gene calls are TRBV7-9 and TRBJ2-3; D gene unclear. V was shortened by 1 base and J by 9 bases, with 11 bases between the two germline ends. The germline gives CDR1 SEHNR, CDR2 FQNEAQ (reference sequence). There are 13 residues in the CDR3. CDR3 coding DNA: TGTGCCAGCAGCTTAGAAGGCGGTGGCACGCAGTATTTT. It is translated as CASSLEGGGTQYF.

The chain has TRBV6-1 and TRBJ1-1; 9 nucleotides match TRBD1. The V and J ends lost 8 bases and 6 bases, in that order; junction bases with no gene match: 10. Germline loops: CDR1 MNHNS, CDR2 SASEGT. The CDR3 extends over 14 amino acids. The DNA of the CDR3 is TGTGCCAGCCCGGGAACAGGGGGCAATGCTGAAGCTTTCTTT. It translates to CASPGTGGNAEAFF.

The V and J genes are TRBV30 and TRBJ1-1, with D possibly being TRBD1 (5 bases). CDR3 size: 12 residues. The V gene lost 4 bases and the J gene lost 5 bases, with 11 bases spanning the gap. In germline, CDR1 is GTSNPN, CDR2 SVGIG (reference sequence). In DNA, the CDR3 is TGTGCCTGGACTCGGGGGTTTACTGAAGCTTTCTTT. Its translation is CAWTRGFTEAFF.

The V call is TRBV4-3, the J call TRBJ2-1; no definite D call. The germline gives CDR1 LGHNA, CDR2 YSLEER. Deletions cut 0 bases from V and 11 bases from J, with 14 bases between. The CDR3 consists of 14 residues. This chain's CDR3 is CASSQDRGVPKQFF. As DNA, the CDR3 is TGCGCCAGCAGCCAAGATCGCGGTGTTCCGAAGCAGTTCTTC.

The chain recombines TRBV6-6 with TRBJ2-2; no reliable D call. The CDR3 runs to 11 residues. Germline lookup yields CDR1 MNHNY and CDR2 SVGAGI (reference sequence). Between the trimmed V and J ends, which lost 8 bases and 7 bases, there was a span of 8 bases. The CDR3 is CASGQNGELFF. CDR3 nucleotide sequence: TGTGCCAGCGGGCAAAACGGGGAGCTGTTTTTT.

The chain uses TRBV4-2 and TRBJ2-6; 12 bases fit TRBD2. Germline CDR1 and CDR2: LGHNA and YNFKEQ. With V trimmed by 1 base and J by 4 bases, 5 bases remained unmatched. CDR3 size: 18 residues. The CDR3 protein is CASSQGTSGGTGANVLTF. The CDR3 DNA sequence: TGTGCCAGCAGCCAAGGCACTAGCGGGGGGACGGGGGCCAACGTCCTGACTTTC.

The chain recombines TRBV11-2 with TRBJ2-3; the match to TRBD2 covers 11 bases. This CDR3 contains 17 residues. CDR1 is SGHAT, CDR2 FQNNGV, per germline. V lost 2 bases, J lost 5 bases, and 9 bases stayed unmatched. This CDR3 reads CASSLLVAGGPVDTQYF. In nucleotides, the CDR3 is TGTGCCAGCAGCTTATTAGTAGCGGGGGGGCCAGTAGATACGCAGTATTTT.

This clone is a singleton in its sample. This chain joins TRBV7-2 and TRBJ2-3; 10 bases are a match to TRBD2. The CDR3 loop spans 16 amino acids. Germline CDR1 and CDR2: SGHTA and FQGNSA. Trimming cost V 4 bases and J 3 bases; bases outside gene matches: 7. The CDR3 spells CASSSRTSGRTDTQYF. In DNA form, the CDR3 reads TGTGCCAGCAGCTCTAGGACTAGCGGAAGGACAGATACGCAGTATTTT.

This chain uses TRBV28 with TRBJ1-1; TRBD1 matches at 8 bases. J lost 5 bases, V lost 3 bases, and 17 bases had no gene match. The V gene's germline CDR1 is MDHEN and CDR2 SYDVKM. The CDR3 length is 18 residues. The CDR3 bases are TGTGCCAGCAGTTTTATACCTAACTGGGACAGGCCAATGACTGAAGCTTTCTTT. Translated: CASSFIPNWDRPMTEAFF. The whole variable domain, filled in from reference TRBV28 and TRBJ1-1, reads DVKVTQSSRYLVKRTGEKVFLECVQDMDHENMFWYRQDPGLGLRLIYFSYDVKMKEKGDIPEGYSVSREKKERFSLILESASTNQTSMYLCASSFIPNWDRPMTEAFFGQGTRLTVV.

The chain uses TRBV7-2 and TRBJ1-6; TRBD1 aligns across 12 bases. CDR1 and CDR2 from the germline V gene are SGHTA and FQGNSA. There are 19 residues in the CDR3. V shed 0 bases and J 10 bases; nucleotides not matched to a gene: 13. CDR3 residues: CASSLARPGQGAKLSPLHF. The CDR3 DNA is TGTGCCAGCAGCTTAGCCCGCCCGGGACAGGGGGCTAAATTGTCACCCCTCCACTTT.

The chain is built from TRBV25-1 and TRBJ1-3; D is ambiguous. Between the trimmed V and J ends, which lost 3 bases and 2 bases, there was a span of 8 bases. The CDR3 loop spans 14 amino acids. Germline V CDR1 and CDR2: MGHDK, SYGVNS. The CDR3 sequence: CASSDSGAGNTIYF. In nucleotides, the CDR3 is TGTGCCAGCAGTGATTCAGGTGCTGGAAACACCATATATTTT.

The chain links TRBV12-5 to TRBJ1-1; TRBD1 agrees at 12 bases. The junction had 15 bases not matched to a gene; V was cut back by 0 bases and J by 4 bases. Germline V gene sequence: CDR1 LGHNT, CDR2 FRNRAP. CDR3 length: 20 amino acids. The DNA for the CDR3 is TGTGCTAGTGGTTTGGTTGGGACAGGGGGCGTTAGGACCAGGCGCACTGAAGCTTTCTTT. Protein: CASGLVGTGGVRTRRTEAFF.

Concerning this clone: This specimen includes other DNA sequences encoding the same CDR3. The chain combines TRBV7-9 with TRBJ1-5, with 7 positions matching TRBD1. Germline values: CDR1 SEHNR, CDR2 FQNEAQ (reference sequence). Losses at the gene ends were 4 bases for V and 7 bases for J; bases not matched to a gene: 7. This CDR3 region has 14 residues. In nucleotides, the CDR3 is TGTGCCAGCAGCTCGGACAGGTCGGACCAGCCCCAGCATTTT. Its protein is CASSSDRSDQPQHF.

The CDR3 DNA follows: TGTGCCATTGTGGACCGATATAATTCACCCCTCCACTTT. Protein product: CAIVDRYNSPLHF. J is TRBJ1-6 and V is TRBV6-1; D unclear. The CDR3 sequence is 13 residues long. Germline lookup yields CDR1 MNHNS and CDR2 SASEGT. V was shortened by 10 bases and J by 4 bases, with 11 bases between the two germline ends.

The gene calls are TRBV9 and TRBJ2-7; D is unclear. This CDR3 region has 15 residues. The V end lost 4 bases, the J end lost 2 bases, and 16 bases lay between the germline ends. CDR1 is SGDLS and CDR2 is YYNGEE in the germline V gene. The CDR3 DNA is TGTGCCAGCAGCCCAACACCTGGGCCGACCTACGAGCAGTACTTC. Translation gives CASSPTPGPTYEQYF.

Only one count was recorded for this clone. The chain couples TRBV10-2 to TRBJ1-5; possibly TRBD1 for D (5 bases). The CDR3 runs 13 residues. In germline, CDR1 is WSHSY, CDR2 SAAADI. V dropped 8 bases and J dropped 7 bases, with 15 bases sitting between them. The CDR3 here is CASRGGVGQPQHF. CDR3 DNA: TGCGCCAGCCGCGGGGGGGTGGGGCAGCCCCAGCATTTT.

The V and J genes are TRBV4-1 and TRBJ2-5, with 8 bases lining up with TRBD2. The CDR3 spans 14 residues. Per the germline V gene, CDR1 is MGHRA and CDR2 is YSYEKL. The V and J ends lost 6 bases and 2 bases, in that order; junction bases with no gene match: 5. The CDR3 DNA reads TGCGCCAGCAGGGAGGCGGGGGGACAAGAGACCCAGTACTTC. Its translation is CASREAGGQETQYF.

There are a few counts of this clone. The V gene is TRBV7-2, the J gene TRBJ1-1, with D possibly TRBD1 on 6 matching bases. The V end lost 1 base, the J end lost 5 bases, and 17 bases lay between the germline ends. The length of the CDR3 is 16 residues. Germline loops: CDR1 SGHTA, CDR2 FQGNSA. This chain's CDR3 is CASSLGRLTGLTEAFF. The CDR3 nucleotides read TGTGCCAGCAGCTTAGGGCGGCTGACAGGTTTGACTGAAGCTTTCTTT.